The entry below gives a single T cell receptor (beta chain) sequence along with its context. The data stem from a study of shared clonotypes between healthy human individuals. TCRdb's copy holds only in-frame clones and misses some; the assay was immunoSEQ multiplex PCR. The sample has roughly 1.4 million clones; less than 99% are singletons. CDR1 is LNHNV, CDR2 YYDKDF, per germline (reference sequence). V lost 0 bases and J 12 bases, leaving 12 bases between the germline ends. This CDR3 is built from 12 residues. This rearrangement joins TRBV15 to TRBJ2-7, with D tentatively TRBD2 (6 bases). The TCR comes from a man in his thirties or forties in good health. Material for sequencing was naive CD4+ T cells sorted from blood. Subset of the sample: CD45RA+ positively selected. Written as DNA, the CDR3 is TGTGCCACCAGCAGAGATCGTAGCGGCTCGTACTTC. Translating it yields CATSRDRSGSYF.